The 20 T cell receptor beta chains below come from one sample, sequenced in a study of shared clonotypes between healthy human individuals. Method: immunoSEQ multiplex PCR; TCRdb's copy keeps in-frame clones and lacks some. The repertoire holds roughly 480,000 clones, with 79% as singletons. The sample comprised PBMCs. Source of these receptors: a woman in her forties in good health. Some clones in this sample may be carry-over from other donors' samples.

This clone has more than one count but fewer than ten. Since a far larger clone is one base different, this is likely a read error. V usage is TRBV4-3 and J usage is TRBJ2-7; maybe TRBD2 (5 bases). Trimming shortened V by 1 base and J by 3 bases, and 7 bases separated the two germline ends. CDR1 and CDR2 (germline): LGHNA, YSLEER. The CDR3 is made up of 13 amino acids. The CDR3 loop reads CASSQGGHYEQYF. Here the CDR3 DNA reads TGCGCCAGCAGCCAAGGAGGGCACTACGAGCAGTACTTC.

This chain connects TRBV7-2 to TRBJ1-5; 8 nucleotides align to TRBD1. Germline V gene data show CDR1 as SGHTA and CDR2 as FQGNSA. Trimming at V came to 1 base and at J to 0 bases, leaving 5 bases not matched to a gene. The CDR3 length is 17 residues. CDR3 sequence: CASSLGIQGDSNQPQHF. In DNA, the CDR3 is TGTGCCAGCAGCTTAGGGATACAGGGGGATAGCAATCAGCCCCAGCATTTT.

For the CDR3, the DNA is TGTGCCAGCAGTTTCCCAGGGCGGGTTGGCAATGAGCAGTTCTTC. This encodes CASSFPGRVGNEQFF. The chain has TRBV28 and TRBJ2-1, with D perhaps given as TRBD1 or TRBD2 (5 bases each). The CDR3 has 15 amino acids. Germline values: CDR1 MDHEN, CDR2 SYDVKM. V shed 3 bases and J shed 6 bases, with 15 bases lying between them.

DNA of the CDR3: TGCGCCAGCAGCCAGCCGGGACAAACCTACGAGCAGTACTTC. Translation gives CASSQPGQTYEQYF. J is TRBJ2-7 and V is TRBV4-1, with D possibly matching TRBD1 (6 bases). The CDR3 covers 14 residues. Trimming cost V 3 bases and J 2 bases, with 11 bases left between them. In germline, CDR1 is MGHRA, CDR2 YSYEKL.

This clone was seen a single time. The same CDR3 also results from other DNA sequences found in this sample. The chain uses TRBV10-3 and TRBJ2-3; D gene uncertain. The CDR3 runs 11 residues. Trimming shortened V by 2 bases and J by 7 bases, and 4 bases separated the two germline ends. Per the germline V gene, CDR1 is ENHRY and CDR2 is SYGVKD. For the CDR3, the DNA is TGTGCCATCAGTGAGGGGAATACGCAGTATTTT. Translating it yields CAISEGNTQYF.

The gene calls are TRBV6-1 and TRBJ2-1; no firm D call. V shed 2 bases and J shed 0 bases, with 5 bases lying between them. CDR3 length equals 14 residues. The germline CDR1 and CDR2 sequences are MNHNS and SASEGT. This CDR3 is CASSESVSYNEQFF. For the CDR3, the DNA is TGTGCCAGCAGTGAATCGGTCTCCTACAATGAGCAGTTCTTC.

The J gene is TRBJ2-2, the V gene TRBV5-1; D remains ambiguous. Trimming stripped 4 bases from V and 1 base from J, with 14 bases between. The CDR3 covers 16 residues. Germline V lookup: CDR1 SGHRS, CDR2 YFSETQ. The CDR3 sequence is CASSPGTAKNTGELFF. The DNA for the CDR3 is TGCGCCAGCAGCCCCGGCACGGCCAAGAACACCGGGGAGCTGTTTTTT.

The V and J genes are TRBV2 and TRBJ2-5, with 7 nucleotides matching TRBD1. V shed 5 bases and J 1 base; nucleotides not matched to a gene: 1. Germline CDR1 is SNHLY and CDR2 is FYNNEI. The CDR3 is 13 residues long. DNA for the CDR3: TGTGCCAGCAGTTGGGACAGCCAAGAGACCCAGTACTTC. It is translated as CASSWDSQETQYF.

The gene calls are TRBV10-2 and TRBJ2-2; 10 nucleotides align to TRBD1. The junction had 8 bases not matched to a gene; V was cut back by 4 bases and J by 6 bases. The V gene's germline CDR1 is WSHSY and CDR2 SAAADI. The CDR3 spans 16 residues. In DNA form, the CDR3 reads TGCGCCAGCAGTGTAGGCCGGGACAGGGGATCCGGGGAGCTGTTTTTT. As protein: CASSVGRDRGSGELFF.

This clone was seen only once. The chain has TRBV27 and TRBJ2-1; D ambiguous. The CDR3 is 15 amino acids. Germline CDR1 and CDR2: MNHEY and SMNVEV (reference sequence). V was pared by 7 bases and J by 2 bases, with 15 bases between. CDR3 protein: CASTPTSAPYNEQFF. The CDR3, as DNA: TGTGCCAGCACCCCTACGAGCGCTCCCTACAATGAGCAGTTCTTC.

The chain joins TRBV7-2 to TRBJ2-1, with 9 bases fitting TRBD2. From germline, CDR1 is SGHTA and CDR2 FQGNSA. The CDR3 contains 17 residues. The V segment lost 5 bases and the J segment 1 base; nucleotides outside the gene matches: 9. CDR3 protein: CASSGRSGRSSYNEQFF. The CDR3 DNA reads TGTGCCAGCAGCGGTAGAAGCGGGAGGTCGTCCTACAATGAGCAGTTCTTC. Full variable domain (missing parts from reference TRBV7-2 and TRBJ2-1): GAGVSQSPSNKVTEKGKDVELRCDPISGHTALYWYRQSLGQGLEFLIYFQGNSAPDKSGLPSDRFSAERTGGSVSTLTIQRTQQEDSAVYLCASSGRSGRSSYNEQFFGPGTRLTVL.

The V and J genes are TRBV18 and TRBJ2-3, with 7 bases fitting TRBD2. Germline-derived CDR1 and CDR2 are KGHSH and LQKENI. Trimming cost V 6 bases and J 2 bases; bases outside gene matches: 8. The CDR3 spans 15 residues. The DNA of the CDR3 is TGTGCCAGCTCGTCTACTAGCGACTTCACAGATACGCAGTATTTT. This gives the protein CASSSTSDFTDTQYF.

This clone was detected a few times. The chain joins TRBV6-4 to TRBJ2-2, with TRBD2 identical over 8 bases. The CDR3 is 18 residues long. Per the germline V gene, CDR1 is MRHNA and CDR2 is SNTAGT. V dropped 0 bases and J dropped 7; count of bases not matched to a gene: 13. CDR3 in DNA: TGTGCCAGCAGTGACTCCTTTACTAGCGGTTGGTTTGGCGGGGAGCTGTTTTTT. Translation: CASSDSFTSGWFGGELFF.

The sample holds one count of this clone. The CDR3 DNA reads TGTGCCAGCTCAGCCAACTCGAATGGACAGTTGGGCGAGCAGTACTTC. Its protein is CASSANSNGQLGEQYF. This chain uses TRBV18 with TRBJ2-7; perhaps TRBD1 as D (6 bases). Germline V CDR1 and CDR2: KGHSH, LQKENI. Trimming removed 5 bases at V and 6 bases at J, with 23 bases between. The CDR3 has 16 amino acids.

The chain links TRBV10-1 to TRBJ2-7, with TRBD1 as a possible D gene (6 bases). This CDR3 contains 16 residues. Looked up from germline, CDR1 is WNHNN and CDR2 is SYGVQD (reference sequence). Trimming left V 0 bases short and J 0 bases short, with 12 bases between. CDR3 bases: TGCGCCAGCAGTGAGTCCGGGACACACATCTCCTACGAGCAGTACTTC. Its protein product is CASSESGTHISYEQYF.

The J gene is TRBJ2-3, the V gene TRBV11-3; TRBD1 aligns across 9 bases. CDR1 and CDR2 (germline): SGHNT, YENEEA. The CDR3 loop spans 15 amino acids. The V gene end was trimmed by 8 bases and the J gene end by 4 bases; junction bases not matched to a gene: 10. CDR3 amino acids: CASSQGTGWSDTQYF. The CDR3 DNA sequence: TGTGCCAGCTCCCAGGGGACAGGGTGGTCAGATACGCAGTATTTT.

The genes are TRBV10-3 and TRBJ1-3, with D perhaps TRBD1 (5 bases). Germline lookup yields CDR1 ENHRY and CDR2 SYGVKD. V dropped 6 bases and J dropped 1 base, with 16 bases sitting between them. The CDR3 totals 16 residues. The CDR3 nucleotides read TGTGCCATCAGCGCCGGGGGGAAGGAATCTGGAAACACCATATATTTT. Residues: CAISAGGKESGNTIYF.

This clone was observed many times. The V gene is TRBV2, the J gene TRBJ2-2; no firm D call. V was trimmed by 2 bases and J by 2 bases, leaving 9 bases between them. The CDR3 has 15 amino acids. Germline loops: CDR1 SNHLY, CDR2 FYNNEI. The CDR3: CASSENPLNTGELFF. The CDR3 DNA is TGTGCCAGCAGTGAAAATCCCTTAAACACCGGGGAGCTGTTTTTT.

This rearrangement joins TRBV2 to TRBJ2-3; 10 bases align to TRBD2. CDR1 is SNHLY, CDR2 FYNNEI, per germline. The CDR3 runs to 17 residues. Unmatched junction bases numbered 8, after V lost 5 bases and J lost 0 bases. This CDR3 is CASSRTSGFPSTDTQYF. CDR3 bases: TGTGCCAGCAGTAGGACTAGCGGATTTCCTAGCACAGATACGCAGTATTTT.

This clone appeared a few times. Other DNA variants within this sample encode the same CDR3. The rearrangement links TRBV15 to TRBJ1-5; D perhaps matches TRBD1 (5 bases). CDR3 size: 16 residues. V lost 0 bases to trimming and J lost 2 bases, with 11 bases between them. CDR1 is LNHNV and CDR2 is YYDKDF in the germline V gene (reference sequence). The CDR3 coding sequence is TGTGCCACCAGCAGAGAGGGGGGAGGGGGCAATCAGCCCCAGCATTTT. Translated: CATSREGGGGNQPQHF.